A single sample gave rise to the 13 T cell receptor beta chains below, sequenced in a study of T cell repertoires in ileal Crohn's disease. The assay was immunoSEQ multiplex PCR, and TCRdb's table has in-frame clones only and misses some. The sample lists about 2,500 clones, around 96% occurring once. The sequenced sample consisted of ileal tissue. All receptors come from an adult with Crohn's disease.

V gene TRBV4-1 combines with J gene TRBJ1-2, with a possible D match to TRBD1 (6 bases). The CDR3 consists of 14 residues. V shed 2 bases and J shed 5 bases, with 12 bases lying between them. The germline V gene encodes CDR1 MGHRA and CDR2 YSYEKL. CDR3 residues: CASSQNTGQYGYTF. CDR3 bases: TGCGCCAGCAGCCAAAACACGGGACAATATGGCTACACCTTC.

The rearrangement joins TRBV4-1 to TRBJ2-3; D is unclear. The V and J ends lost 3 bases and 5 bases respectively, with 9 bases between them. Germline V lookup: CDR1 MGHRA, CDR2 YSYEKL. The CDR3 is made up of 13 amino acids. The CDR3 here is CASSQAGKDTQYF. The CDR3 DNA sequence: TGCGCCAGCAGCCAGGCAGGTAAAGATACGCAGTATTTT.

V gene TRBV11-3 combines with J gene TRBJ2-2; no reliable D call. Germline assignment: CDR1 SGHNT and CDR2 YENEEA. This CDR3 is built from 15 residues. V dropped 5 bases and J dropped 2 bases, with 12 bases sitting between them. The CDR3 protein is CASSPKRGNTGELFF. The CDR3, as DNA: TGTGCCAGCAGCCCCAAGAGAGGAAACACCGGGGAGCTGTTTTTT.

The chain carries TRBV29-1 and TRBJ1-2; weak D call: TRBD1 (5 bases). The CDR3 is made up of 10 amino acids. Deletions cut 2 bases from V and 7 bases from J, with 5 bases between. Germline CDR1 reads SQVTM; CDR2 reads ANQGSEA. DNA for the CDR3: TGCAGCGTTGAAAGGGGTGGCTACACCTTC. This encodes CSVERGGYTF.

The chain links TRBV7-9 to TRBJ1-4, with D tentatively TRBD1 (6 bases). Germline V gene lookup returns CDR1 SEHNR and CDR2 FQNEAQ (reference sequence). The CDR3 runs 13 residues. V lost 5 bases to trimming and J lost 13 bases, with 17 bases between them. CDR3 DNA sequence: TGTGCCAGCAGCCAGGGGTTGGGTTGGGGACTGTTTTTT. Translating gives CASSQGLGWGLFF. The complete variable domain, with remaining parts taken from reference TRBV7-9 and TRBJ1-4, reads DTGVSQNPRHKITKRGQNVTFRCDPISEHNRLYWYRQTLGQGPEFLTYFQNEAQLEKSRLLSDRFSAERPKGSFSTLEIQRTEQGDSAMYLCASSQGLGWGLFFGSGTQLSVL.

The rearrangement joins TRBV6-4 to TRBJ2-5, with D possibly matching TRBD1 (5 bases). The CDR3 consists of 14 residues. Looked up from germline, CDR1 is MRHNA and CDR2 is SNTAGT. V was clipped by 0 bases and J by 12 bases, with 17 bases between them. CDR3 sequence reads: CASSDSPRAPLKYF. For the CDR3, the DNA is TGTGCCAGCAGTGACTCTCCCAGGGCCCCCCTGAAGTACTTC.

The chain employs TRBV7-9 and TRBJ1-1; TRBD1 matches 8 bases. The V segment lost 8 bases and the J segment 6 bases; nucleotides outside the gene matches: 14. Germline V gives CDR1 SEHNR, CDR2 FQNEAQ (reference sequence). This CDR3 is 15 amino acids long. This chain's CDR3 is CASSRLGQAVAEAFF. The CDR3 DNA is TGTGCCAGCTCTAGGCTGGGACAGGCGGTGGCTGAAGCTTTCTTT. Full variable domain (missing parts from reference TRBV7-9 and TRBJ1-1): DTGVSQNPRHKITKRGQNVTFRCDPISEHNRLYWYRQTLGQGPEFLTYFQNEAQLEKSRLLSDRFSAERPKGSFSTLEIQRTEQGDSAMYLCASSRLGQAVAEAFFGQGTRLTVV.

J is TRBJ1-5 and V is TRBV27; D perhaps matches TRBD1 (5 bases). V was pared by 2 bases and J by 1 base, with 6 bases between. The CDR3 loop spans 14 amino acids. Germline CDR1 MNHEY, CDR2 SMNVEV (reference sequence). CDR3 region: CASSLTGSNQPQHF. CDR3 bases: TGTGCCAGCAGTTTAACAGGCAGCAATCAGCCCCAGCATTTT.

The rearrangement uses TRBV11-3 and TRBJ2-5, with D maybe TRBD1 (5 bases). Germline-derived CDR1 and CDR2 are SGHNT and YENEEA. The V end lost 1 base, the J end lost 5 bases, and 17 bases lay between the germline ends. The CDR3 runs to 16 residues. In DNA, the CDR3 is TGTGCCAGCAGCTTAGTGGTCCGGGCGCACAGGGAGACCCAGTACTTC. It codes for CASSLVVRAHRETQYF.

This clone was seen only once. This chain links TRBV11-3 with TRBJ1-1; 7 bases align to TRBD1. Looked up from germline, CDR1 is SGHNT and CDR2 is YENEEA. The length of the CDR3 is 16 residues. The V gene end was trimmed by 3 bases and the J gene end by 4 bases; junction bases not matched to a gene: 11. The CDR3 DNA reads TGTGCCAGCAGCTTCTTCAAGGGGGCCAGAGCCACTGAAGCTTTCTTT. Residues: CASSFFKGARATEAFF.

The J gene is TRBJ2-7, the V gene TRBV19; 8 bases are a match to TRBD1. The J segment lost 4 bases and the V segment lost 4 bases, leaving 9 bases of the junction unmatched. Per the germline V gene, CDR1 is LNHDA and CDR2 is SQIVND (reference sequence). The CDR3 runs to 15 residues. CDR3 sequence (DNA): TGTGCCAGTAGTACCTACAGGGGGTTGTGGTACGAGCAGTACTTC. It translates to CASSTYRGLWYEQYF.

The chain uses TRBV4-2 and TRBJ2-7; TRBD2 agrees at 8 bases. The V gene end was trimmed by 11 bases and the J gene end by 4 bases; junction bases not matched to a gene: 19. The length of the CDR3 is 16 residues. Per the germline V gene, CDR1 is LGHNA and CDR2 is YNFKEQ. In DNA, the CDR3 is TGTGCCGCGCCCCGGGAGGGACCCCCCTCAGAATACGAGCAGTACTTC. It encodes CAAPREGPPSEYEQYF.

The V gene is TRBV28, the J gene TRBJ2-7, with D hard to call. Germline V gene sequence: CDR1 MDHEN, CDR2 SYDVKM. The CDR3 runs 13 residues. The germline V and J ends were trimmed by 6 bases and 1 base, with 10 bases remaining between them. The CDR3 region is CASRFSLSYEQYF. DNA for the CDR3: TGTGCCAGCAGATTTTCCTTGTCCTACGAGCAGTACTTC.